The 20 T cell receptor beta chains below were found in one sample sequenced in a study of blood T cell repertoires in COVID-19. The assay was immunoSEQ multiplex PCR, and TCRdb's table has in-frame clones only and misses some. The sample consists of approximately 240,000 clones, 85% to 95% of them appearing once. The sequenced sample consisted of PBMCs or T cells enriched from blood (not recorded which). The receptor set was obtained from a woman under 30 who had recovered from COVID-19.

This chain connects TRBV7-2 to TRBJ1-5, with D possibly being TRBD1 (5 bases). This CDR3 is built from 15 residues. V dropped 1 base and J dropped 4 bases, with 11 bases sitting between them. Germline CDR1 reads SGHTA; CDR2 reads FQGNSA. The CDR3 region has the DNA TGTGCCAGCAGCTTAGTGGGGGGGACGAATCAGCCCCAGCATTTT. Amino acid sequence: CASSLVGGTNQPQHF.

This chain connects TRBV2 to TRBJ1-1; D gene uncertain. The CDR3 has 14 amino acids. Trimming cost V 1 base and J 3 bases, with 9 bases left between them. Germline CDR1 and CDR2: SNHLY and FYNNEI. The CDR3 DNA reads TGTGCCAGCAGTGAAGAGGGAGCCTACACTGAAGCTTTCTTT. This codes for CASSEEGAYTEAFF. The full variable domain, rest sourced from reference TRBV2 and TRBJ1-1, is EPEVTQTPSHQVTQMGQEVILRCVPISNHLYFYWYRQILGQKVEFLVSFYNNEISEKSEIFDDQFSVERPDGSNFTLKIRSTKLEDSAMYFCASSEEGAYTEAFFGQGTRLTVV.

The sample holds a few counts of this clone. The chain employs TRBV27 and TRBJ2-7, with a weak D call TRBD2 (6 bases). The germline V gene encodes CDR1 MNHEY and CDR2 SMNVEV (reference sequence). CDR3 length: 14 residues. The germline V and J ends were trimmed by 5 bases and 0 bases, with 11 bases remaining between them. CDR3 DNA sequence: TGTGCCAGCAGTGACACGGGACTCTCCTACGAGCAGTACTTC. Protein sequence: CASSDTGLSYEQYF.

J is TRBJ2-5 and V is TRBV5-1, with TRBD2 matching over 10 bases. Germline loops: CDR1 SGHRS, CDR2 YFSETQ. The CDR3 spans 15 residues. Germline trimming cut 0 bases from V and 8 bases from J; bases unmatched to any gene: 7. Written as DNA, the CDR3 is TGCGCCAGCAGCTTGGGACTAGCGGGCTACCTTACCCAGTACTTC. Translating it yields CASSLGLAGYLTQYF.

The V and J genes are TRBV6-6 and TRBJ1-2; TRBD1 agrees at 7 bases. Germline CDR1 MNHNY, CDR2 SVGAGI (reference sequence). The trim removed 0 bases at V and 3 bases at J, leaving 1 base unmatched. This CDR3 region has 14 residues. DNA of the CDR3: TGTGCCAGCAGTTACTCTGGACAGGACTATGGCTACACCTTC. This translates into CASSYSGQDYGYTF.

This clone was counted a single time. V usage is TRBV20-1 and J usage is TRBJ1-2; no clear D gene. The CDR3 extends over 11 amino acids. Trimming left V 7 bases short and J 4 bases short, with 10 bases between. CDR1 is DFQATT and CDR2 is SNEGSKA in the germline V gene (reference sequence). The CDR3 protein is CSGVWAYGYTF. The DNA for the CDR3 is TGCAGTGGCGTTTGGGCCTATGGCTACACCTTC.

V and J are TRBV7-2 and TRBJ2-7; D gene unclear. Germline V gives CDR1 SGHTA, CDR2 FQGNSA. Trimming cost V 1 base and J 4 bases, with 8 bases left between them. CDR3 size: 13 residues. The CDR3 spells CASSLGYKYEQYF. The CDR3 DNA reads TGTGCCAGCAGCTTAGGATACAAGTACGAGCAGTACTTC.

This clone showed up just once. The genes are TRBV11-2 and TRBJ2-7; 8 bases are a match to TRBD2. Looked up from germline, CDR1 is SGHAT and CDR2 is FQNNGV. This CDR3 region has 15 residues. Unmatched junction bases numbered 9, after V lost 6 bases and J lost 2 bases. Here the CDR3 DNA reads TGTGCCAGCAGACCGTGGCTAGCGGGCACCTACGAGCAGTACTTC. It encodes CASRPWLAGTYEQYF.

The chain links TRBV25-1 to TRBJ1-4, with 7 bases aligning to TRBD1. CDR3 size: 16 residues. The ends lost 2 bases at V and 8 bases at J; junction bases unmatched: 11. The germline V gene encodes CDR1 MGHDK and CDR2 SYGVNS. The CDR3 protein is CASSEPQGVSREKLFF. CDR3 coding DNA: TGTGCCAGCAGTGAACCCCAGGGGGTCAGTAGGGAAAAACTGTTTTTT. Drawing the rest from reference TRBV25-1 and TRBJ1-4, the complete variable domain is EADIYQTPRYLVIGTGKKITLECSQTMGHDKMYWYQQDPGMELHLIHYSYGVNSTEKGDLSSESTVSRIRTEHFPLTLESARPSHTSQYLCASSEPQGVSREKLFFGSGTQLSVL.

The table lists this clone with a count of one. The chain carries TRBV7-8 and TRBJ1-3; 7 nucleotides agree with TRBD1. Losses at the gene ends were 5 bases for V and 2 bases for J; bases not matched to a gene: 12. The CDR3 runs to 17 residues. In germline, CDR1 is SGHVS, CDR2 FQNEAQ. CDR3 nucleotide sequence: TGTGCCAGCAGCCGAAGCAGGGGGAGGATGACTGGAAACACCATATATTTT. Its translation is CASSRSRGRMTGNTIYF.

The chain recombines TRBV7-9 with TRBJ1-4; D gene ambiguous. This CDR3 is 15 amino acids long. In germline, CDR1 is SEHNR, CDR2 FQNEAQ (reference sequence). Trimming pared 1 base from V and 2 bases from J, leaving 8 bases between. The CDR3 protein is CASSLEYLTNEKLFF. The CDR3 nucleotides read TGTGCCAGCAGCTTAGAATACTTGACTAATGAAAAACTGTTTTTT.

The genes are TRBV7-8 and TRBJ2-7, with a possible D match to TRBD2 (7 bases). This CDR3 comprises 14 residues. The V end was cut by 2 bases, the J end by 2 bases, with 10 bases between. CDR1 is SGHVS and CDR2 is FQNEAQ in the germline V gene. The CDR3 spells CASSLTGRAYEQYF. CDR3 nucleotide sequence: TGTGCCAGCAGCTTAACAGGGAGGGCCTACGAGCAGTACTTC.

The rearrangement links TRBV5-6 to TRBJ2-1, with 7 bases matching TRBD2. This CDR3 comprises 18 residues. Germline CDR1 SGHDT, CDR2 YYEEEE. V trimming: 3 bases; J trimming: 4 bases; junction bases outside the gene matches: 16. Here the CDR3 DNA reads TGTGCCAGCAGCTCCCCAAACCCCTGGCTAGCGGTGTACAATGAGCAGTTCTTC. Protein: CASSSPNPWLAVYNEQFF.

In nucleotides, the CDR3 is TGTGCCAGCAGTCCCTGGGTCACGCGGGATCAGCCCCAGCATTTT. Its protein is CASSPWVTRDQPQHF. The chain combines TRBV27 with TRBJ1-5, with no clear D. V gave up 5 bases and J gave up 5 bases, with 16 bases separating them. CDR1 and CDR2 from the germline V gene are MNHEY and SMNVEV (reference sequence). The CDR3 spans 15 residues.

V gene TRBV27 combines with J gene TRBJ2-1, with TRBD2 matching over 7 bases. With 5 bases clipped from V and 0 bases from J, the junction kept 7 bases outside the gene matches. CDR1 MNHEY and CDR2 SMNVEV come from the germline V gene (reference sequence). The CDR3 spans 16 residues. The CDR3 here is CASSSGMVSSYNEQFF. As DNA, the CDR3 is TGTGCCAGCAGTAGCGGGATGGTAAGCTCCTACAATGAGCAGTTCTTC.

The chain is built from TRBV9 and TRBJ2-3; no reliable D call. The germline V gene has CDR1 SGDLS and CDR2 YYNGEE. This CDR3 contains 11 residues. The V end was cut by 3 bases, the J end by 5 bases, with 4 bases between. CDR3: CASSALDTQYF. The CDR3 DNA sequence: TGTGCCAGCAGCGCCTTAGATACGCAGTATTTT.

This chain connects TRBV19 to TRBJ1-1; 7 bases align to TRBD1. With 4 bases clipped from V and 5 bases from J, the junction kept 4 bases outside the gene matches. Germline values: CDR1 LNHDA, CDR2 SQIVND (reference sequence). CDR3 length equals 13 residues. As DNA, the CDR3 is TGTGCCAGTAGTAAGGGGGCGCGGACTGAAGCTTTCTTT. This codes for CASSKGARTEAFF.

The chain joins TRBV4-1 to TRBJ1-2; the match to TRBD1 covers 9 bases. In germline, CDR1 is MGHRA, CDR2 YSYEKL. The V and J ends lost 0 bases and 8 bases, in that order; junction bases with no gene match: 10. The length of the CDR3 is 16 residues. CDR3 sequence: CASSQEIKTGGRGYTF. CDR3 sequence (DNA): TGCGCCAGCAGCCAAGAAATCAAAACAGGGGGCCGGGGCTACACCTTC.

This chain connects TRBV6-4 to TRBJ1-5, with a tentative D call TRBD1 (5 bases). Trimming removed 6 bases from V and 7 bases from J, with 19 bases in between. The germline V gene has CDR1 MRHNA and CDR2 SNTAGT. The CDR3 has 15 residues. This CDR3 is CASSAEGQGGQPQHF. CDR3 coding DNA: TGTGCCAGCAGCGCCGAGGGGCAGGGAGGCCAGCCCCAGCATTTT.

The genes are TRBV4-1 and TRBJ2-3; the match to TRBD2 covers 8 bases. J lost 9 bases, V lost 5 bases, and 13 bases had no gene match. CDR1 is MGHRA and CDR2 is YSYEKL in the germline V gene. The CDR3 is 15 residues long. The chain's CDR3 is CASSTRTSLGDTQYF. The CDR3 nucleotides read TGCGCCAGCAGCACCCGGACTAGCTTAGGAGACACGCAGTATTTT.